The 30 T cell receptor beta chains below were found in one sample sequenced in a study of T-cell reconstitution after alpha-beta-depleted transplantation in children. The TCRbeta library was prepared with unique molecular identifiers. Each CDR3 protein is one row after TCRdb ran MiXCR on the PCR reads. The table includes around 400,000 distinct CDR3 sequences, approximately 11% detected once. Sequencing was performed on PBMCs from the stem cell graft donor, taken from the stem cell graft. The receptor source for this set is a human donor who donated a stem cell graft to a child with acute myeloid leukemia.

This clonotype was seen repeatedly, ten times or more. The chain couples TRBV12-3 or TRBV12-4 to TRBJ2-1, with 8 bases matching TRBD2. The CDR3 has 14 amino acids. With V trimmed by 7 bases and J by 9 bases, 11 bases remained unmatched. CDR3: CASINSGDLGEQFF. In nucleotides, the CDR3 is TGTGCCAGCATCAATAGCGGGGACCTGGGTGAGCAGTTCTTC.

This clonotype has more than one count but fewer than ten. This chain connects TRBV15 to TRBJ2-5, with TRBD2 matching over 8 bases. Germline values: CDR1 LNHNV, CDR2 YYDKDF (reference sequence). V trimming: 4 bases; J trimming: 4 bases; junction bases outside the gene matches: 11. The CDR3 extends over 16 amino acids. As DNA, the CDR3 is TGTGCCACCAGCACTCGCGGACTAGCTTGGGGAGAGACCCAGTACTTC. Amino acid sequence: CATSTRGLAWGETQYF.

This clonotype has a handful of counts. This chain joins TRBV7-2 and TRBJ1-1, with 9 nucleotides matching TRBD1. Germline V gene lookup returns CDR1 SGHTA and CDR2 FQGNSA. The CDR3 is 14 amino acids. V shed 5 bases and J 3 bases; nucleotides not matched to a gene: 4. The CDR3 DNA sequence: TGTGCCAGCAGCCCCTGGACAGGGGACACTGAAGCTTTCTTT. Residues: CASSPWTGDTEAFF. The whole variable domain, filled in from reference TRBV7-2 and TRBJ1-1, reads GAGVSQSPSNKVTEKGKDVELRCDPISGHTALYWYRQSLGQGLEFLIYFQGNSAPDKSGLPSDRFSAERTGGSVSTLTIQRTQQEDSAVYLCASSPWTGDTEAFFGQGTRLTVV.

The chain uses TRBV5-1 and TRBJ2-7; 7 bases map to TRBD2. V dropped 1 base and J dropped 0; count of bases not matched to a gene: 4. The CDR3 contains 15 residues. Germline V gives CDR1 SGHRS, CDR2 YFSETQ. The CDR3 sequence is CASSLWGGSSYEQYF. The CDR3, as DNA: TGCGCCAGCAGCTTGTGGGGCGGGAGCTCCTACGAGCAGTACTTC.

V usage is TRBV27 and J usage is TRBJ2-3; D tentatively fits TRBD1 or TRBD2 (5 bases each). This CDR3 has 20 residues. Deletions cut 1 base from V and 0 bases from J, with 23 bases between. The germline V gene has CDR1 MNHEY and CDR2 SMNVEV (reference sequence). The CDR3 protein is CASSLYYHFGTAYSTDTQYF. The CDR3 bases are TGTGCCAGCAGTTTATACTACCATTTTGGGACGGCCTATAGCACAGATACGCAGTATTTT.

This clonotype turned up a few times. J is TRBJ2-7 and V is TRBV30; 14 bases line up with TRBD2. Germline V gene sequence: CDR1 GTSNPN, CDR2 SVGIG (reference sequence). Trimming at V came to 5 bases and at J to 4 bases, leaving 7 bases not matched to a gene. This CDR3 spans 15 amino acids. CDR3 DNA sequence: TGTGCCTGGGGACTAGCGGGAGGACGGAGTTACGAGCAGTACTTC. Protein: CAWGLAGGRSYEQYF.

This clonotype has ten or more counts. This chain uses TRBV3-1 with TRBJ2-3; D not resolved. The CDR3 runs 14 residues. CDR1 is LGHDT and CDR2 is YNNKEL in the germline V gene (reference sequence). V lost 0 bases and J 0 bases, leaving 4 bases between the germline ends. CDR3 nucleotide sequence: TGTGCCAGCAGCCAAGACCCTAGCACAGATACGCAGTATTTT. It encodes CASSQDPSTDTQYF.

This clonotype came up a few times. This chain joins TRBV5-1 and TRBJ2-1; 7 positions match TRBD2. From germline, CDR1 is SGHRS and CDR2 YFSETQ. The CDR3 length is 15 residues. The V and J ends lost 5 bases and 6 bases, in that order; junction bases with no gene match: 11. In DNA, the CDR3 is TGCGCCAGCAGATCGGCAGGAGGGGAGGGCAATGAGCAGTTCTTC. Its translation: CASRSAGGEGNEQFF.

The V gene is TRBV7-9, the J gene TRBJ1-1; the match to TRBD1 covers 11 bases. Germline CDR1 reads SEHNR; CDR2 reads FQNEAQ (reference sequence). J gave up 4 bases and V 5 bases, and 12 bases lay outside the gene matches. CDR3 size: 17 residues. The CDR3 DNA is TGTGCCAGCAGCACGGACAGGGGGCTGAGGTGGGGCACTGAAGCTTTCTTT. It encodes CASSTDRGLRWGTEAFF.

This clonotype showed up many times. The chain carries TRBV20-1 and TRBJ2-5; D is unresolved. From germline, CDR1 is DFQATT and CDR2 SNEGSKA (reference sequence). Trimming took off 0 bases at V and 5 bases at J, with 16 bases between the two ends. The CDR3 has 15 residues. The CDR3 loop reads CSARDRKQSHETQYF. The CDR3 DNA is TGCAGTGCTAGAGATCGTAAACAGTCCCATGAGACCCAGTACTTC.

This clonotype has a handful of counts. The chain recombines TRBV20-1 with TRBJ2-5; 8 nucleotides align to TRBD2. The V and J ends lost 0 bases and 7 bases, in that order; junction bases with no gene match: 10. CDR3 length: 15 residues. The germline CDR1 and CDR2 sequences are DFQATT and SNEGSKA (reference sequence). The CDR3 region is CSAREGGLVWGTQYF. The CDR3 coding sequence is TGCAGTGCTAGAGAAGGGGGACTAGTGTGGGGGACCCAGTACTTC.

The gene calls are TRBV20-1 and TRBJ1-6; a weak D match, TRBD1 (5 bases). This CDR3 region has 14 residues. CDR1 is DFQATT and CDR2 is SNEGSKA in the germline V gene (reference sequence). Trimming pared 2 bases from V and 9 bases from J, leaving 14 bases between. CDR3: CSARLQGSGSPLHF. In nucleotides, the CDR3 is TGCAGTGCTAGACTGCAGGGAAGCGGTTCACCCCTCCACTTT.

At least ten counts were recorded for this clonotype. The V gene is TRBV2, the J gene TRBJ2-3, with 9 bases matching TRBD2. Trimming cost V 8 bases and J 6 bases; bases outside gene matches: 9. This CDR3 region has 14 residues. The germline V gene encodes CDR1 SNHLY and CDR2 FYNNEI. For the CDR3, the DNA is TGTGCCAGCGGACGGCGGGAGGGGGGTGATACGCAGTATTTT. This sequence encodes CASGRREGGDTQYF.

Here the CDR3 reads CASSWGGGNTQYF. CDR3 bases: TGTGCCAGCAGCTGGGGCGGCGGAAATACGCAGTATTTT. The rearrangement uses TRBV7-3 and TRBJ2-3, with D perhaps TRBD1 (5 bases). This CDR3 region has 13 residues. V was cut by 4 bases and J by 7 bases, with 12 bases left in between. Germline V gives CDR1 SGHTA, CDR2 FQGTGA. Combining the CDR3 with reference TRBV7-3 and TRBJ2-3 gives the whole variable domain GAGVSQTPSNKVTEKGKYVELRCDPISGHTALYWYRQSLGQGPEFLIYFQGTGAADDSGLPNDRFFAVRPEGSVSTLKIQRTERGDSAVYLCASSWGGGNTQYFGPGTRLTVL.

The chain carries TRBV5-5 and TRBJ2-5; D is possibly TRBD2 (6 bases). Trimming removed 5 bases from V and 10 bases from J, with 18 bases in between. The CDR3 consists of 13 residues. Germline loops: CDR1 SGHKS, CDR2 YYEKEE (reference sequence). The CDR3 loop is CASSSGPPGDQYF. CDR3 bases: TGTGCCAGCAGTTCGGGCCCTCCGGGGGACCAGTACTTC.

The CDR3 spells CATSVGRCTSGDTQYF. In nucleotides, the CDR3 is TGTGCCACCAGTGTAGGGCGGTGTACTAGCGGGGATACGCAGTATTTT. The chain is built from TRBV24-1 and TRBJ2-3, with TRBD2 identical over 9 bases. The CDR3 sequence is 16 residues long. Unmatched junction bases numbered 11, after V lost 5 bases and J lost 6 bases. CDR1 is KGHDR and CDR2 is SFDVKD in the germline V gene.

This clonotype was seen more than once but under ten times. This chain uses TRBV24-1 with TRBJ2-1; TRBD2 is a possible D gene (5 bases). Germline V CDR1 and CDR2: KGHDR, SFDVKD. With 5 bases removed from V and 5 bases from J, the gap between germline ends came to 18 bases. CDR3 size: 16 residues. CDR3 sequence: CATSARGRTGDNEQFF. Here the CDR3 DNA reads TGTGCCACCAGTGCCCGAGGACGTACCGGGGACAATGAGCAGTTCTTC.

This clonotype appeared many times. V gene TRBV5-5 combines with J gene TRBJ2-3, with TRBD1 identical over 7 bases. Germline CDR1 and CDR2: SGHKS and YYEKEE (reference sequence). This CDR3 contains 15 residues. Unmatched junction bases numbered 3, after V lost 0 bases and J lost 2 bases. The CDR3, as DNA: TGTGCCAGCAGCTTGGGACAGGGCTACACAGATACGCAGTATTTT. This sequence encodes CASSLGQGYTDTQYF.

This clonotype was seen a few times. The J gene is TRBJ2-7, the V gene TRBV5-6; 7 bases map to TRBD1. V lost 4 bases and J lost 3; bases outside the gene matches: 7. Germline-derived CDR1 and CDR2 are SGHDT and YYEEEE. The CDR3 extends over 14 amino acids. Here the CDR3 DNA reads TGTGCCAGCAGCATAACAGGGGTTCGCTACGAGCAGTACGTC. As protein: CASSITGVRYEQYV.

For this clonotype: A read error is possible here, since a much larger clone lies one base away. The CDR3 DNA reads TGTGACAGCAGCTTTGGCCTTCGAGATACGCAGTATTTT. Translating gives CDSSFGLRDTQYF. V gene TRBV7-8 combines with J gene TRBJ2-3, with D unclear. This CDR3 spans 13 amino acids. The germline CDR1 and CDR2 sequences are SGHVS and FQNEAQ.

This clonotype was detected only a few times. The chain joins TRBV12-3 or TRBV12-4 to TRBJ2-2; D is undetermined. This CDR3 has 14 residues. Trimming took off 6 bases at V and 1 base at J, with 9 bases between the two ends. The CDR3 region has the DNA TGTGCCAGCAGACCCATAGGGAACACCGGGGAGCTGTTTTTT. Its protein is CASRPIGNTGELFF.

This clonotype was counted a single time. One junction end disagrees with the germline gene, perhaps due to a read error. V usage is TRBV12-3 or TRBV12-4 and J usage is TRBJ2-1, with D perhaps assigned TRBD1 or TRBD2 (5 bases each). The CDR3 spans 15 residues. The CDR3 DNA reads TGTGCCAGCAGTGAACCGGGGCAGTCCTACAATGAGGAGTTCTTC. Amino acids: CASSEPGQSYNEEFF.

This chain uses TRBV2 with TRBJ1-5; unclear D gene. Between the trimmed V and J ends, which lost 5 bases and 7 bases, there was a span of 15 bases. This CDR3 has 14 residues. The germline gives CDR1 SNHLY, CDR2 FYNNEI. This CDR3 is CASSSQDRRQPQHF. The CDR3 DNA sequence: TGTGCCAGCAGTTCCCAGGATAGACGCCAGCCCCAGCATTTT.

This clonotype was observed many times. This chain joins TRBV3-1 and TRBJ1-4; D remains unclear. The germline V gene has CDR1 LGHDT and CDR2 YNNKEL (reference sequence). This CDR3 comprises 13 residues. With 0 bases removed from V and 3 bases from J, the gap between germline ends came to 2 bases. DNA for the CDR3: TGTGCCAGCAGCCAAGACTCTAATGAAAAACTGTTTTTT. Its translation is CASSQDSNEKLFF. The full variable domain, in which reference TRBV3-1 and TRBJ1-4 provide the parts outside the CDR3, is DTAVSQTPKYLVTQMGNDKSIKCEQNLGHDTMYWYKQDSKKFLKIMFSYNNKELIINETVPNRFSPKSPDKAHLNLHINSLELGDSAVYFCASSQDSNEKLFFGSGTQLSVL.

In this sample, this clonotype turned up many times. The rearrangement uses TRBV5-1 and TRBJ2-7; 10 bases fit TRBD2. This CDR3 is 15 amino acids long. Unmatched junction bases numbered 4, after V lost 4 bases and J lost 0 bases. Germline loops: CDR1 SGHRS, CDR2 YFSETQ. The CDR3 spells CASSGTSGASYEQYF. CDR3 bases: TGCGCCAGCAGCGGTACTAGCGGGGCCTCCTACGAGCAGTACTTC.

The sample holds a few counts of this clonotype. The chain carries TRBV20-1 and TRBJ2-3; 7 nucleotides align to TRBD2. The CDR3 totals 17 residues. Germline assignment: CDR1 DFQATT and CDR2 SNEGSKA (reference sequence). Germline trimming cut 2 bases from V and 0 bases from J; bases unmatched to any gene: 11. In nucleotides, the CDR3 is TGCAGTGCTAGATGGTTGACTAGCAGAACTAGCACAGATACGCAGTATTTT. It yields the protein CSARWLTSRTSTDTQYF.

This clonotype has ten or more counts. The CDR3 nucleotides read TGTGCCATCAGTGAGTCACGAGGGGATGAGCAGTTCTTC. Its translation is CAISESRGDEQFF. This chain connects TRBV10-3 to TRBJ2-1, with D perhaps given as TRBD1 or TRBD2 (5 bases each). Germline values: CDR1 ENHRY, CDR2 SYGVKD. CDR3 length: 13 residues. V was pared by 0 bases and J by 8 bases, with 8 bases between.

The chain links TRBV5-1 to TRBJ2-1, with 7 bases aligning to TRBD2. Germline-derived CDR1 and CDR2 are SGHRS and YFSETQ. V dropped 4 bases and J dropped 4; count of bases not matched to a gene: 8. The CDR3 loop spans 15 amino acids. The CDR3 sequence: CASSEGLPNYNEQFF. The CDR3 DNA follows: TGCGCCAGCAGCGAGGGACTACCTAATTACAATGAGCAGTTCTTC.

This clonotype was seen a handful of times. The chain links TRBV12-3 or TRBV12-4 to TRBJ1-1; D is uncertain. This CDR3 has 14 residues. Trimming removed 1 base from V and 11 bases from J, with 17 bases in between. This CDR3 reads CASSLGVGSPGAFF. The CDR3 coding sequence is TGTGCCAGCAGTTTAGGGGTAGGGAGCCCGGGGGCTTTCTTT.

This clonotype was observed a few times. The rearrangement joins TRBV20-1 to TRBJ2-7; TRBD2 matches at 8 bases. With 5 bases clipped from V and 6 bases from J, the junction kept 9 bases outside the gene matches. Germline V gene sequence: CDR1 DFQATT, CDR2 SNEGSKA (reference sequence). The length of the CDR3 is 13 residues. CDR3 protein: CSAPPAGVGEQYF. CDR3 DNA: TGCAGTGCTCCCCCAGCGGGAGTGGGCGAGCAGTACTTC.